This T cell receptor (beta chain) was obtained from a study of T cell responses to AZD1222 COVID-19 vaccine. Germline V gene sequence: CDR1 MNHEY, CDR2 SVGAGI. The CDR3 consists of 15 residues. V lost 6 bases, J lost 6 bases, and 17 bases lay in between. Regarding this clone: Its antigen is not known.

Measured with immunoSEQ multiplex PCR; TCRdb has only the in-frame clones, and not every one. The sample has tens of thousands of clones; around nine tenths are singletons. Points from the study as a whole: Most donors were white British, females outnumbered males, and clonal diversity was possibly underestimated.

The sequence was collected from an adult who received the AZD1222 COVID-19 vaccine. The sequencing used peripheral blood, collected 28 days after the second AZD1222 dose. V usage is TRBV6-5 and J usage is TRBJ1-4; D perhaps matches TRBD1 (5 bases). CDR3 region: CASRGGTLMDEKLFF. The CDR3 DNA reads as TGTGCCAGCAGAGGAGGGACCCTGATGGATGAAAAACTGTTTTTT.